The rows below give T cell receptor beta chains drawn from one sample of a study of vaccination effects on CD4 cells after COVID-19. Data came from immunoSEQ multiplex PCR; TCRdb stores just in-frame clones and leaves some out. The sample lists tens of thousands of clones, 65% to 85% seen once, with approximately 3.7% in the top ten. These TCRs are of unknown antigen specificity. Source: CD4+ T cells from PBMCs cultured with HCoV-OC43 spike peptides, taken before COVID-19 vaccination. The receptors here all came from a human donor who received a COVID-19 vaccine. The conserved cysteine and the conserved F or W are not part of the CDR3 here. Each record gives: V gene, J gene, CDR3 protein.

v_call: TRBV20-1
j_call: TRBJ2-1
cdr3_aa: SLAGDNEQF

v_call: TRBV6-6
j_call: TRBJ2-3
cdr3_aa: ASSFADPTDTQY

v_call: TRBV9
j_call: TRBJ2-5
cdr3_aa: ASSAGGGQETQY

v_call: TRBV6-2/TRBV6-3
j_call: TRBJ1-2
cdr3_aa: ASSNDGYGYT

v_call: TRBV11-3
j_call: TRBJ2-2
cdr3_aa: ASSLDGASGGTGELF

v_call: TRBV6-1
j_call: TRBJ1-5
cdr3_aa: ASSETGTLSNQPQH

v_call: TRBV24-1
j_call: TRBJ2-4
cdr3_aa: ATSAEGNIQY

v_call: TRBV19
j_call: TRBJ2-1
cdr3_aa: ASSEQASYNEQF

v_call: TRBV5-1
j_call: TRBJ2-5
cdr3_aa: ASSLGPERAGGRETQY

v_call: TRBV19
j_call: TRBJ1-2
cdr3_aa: ASSIMIGGHGYT

v_call: TRBV18
j_call: TRBJ2-2
cdr3_aa: ASSPPRHTGELF

v_call: TRBV5-1
j_call: TRBJ1-2
cdr3_aa: ASSLDRTNYGYT

v_call: TRBV6-5
j_call: TRBJ1-1
cdr3_aa: ASRGPYTEAF

v_call: TRBV5-1
j_call: TRBJ1-3
cdr3_aa: ASSEGGGNTIY

v_call: TRBV3-1/TRBV3-2
j_call: TRBJ2-3
cdr3_aa: ASSQGTLASTDTQY

v_call: TRBV6-6
j_call: TRBJ1-1
cdr3_aa: ASSVPSGVGVEAF

v_call: TRBV12-5
j_call: TRBJ2-5
cdr3_aa: ASGLSATGTETQY

v_call: TRBV3-1/TRBV3-2
j_call: TRBJ1-1
cdr3_aa: ASSQAFRGLEAF

v_call: TRBV5-1
j_call: TRBJ2-2
cdr3_aa: ASSLVAGPTGELF

v_call: TRBV2
j_call: TRBJ1-6
cdr3_aa: ASRGTGSYNSPLH

v_call: TRBV30
j_call: TRBJ2-5
cdr3_aa: AWMARETQY

v_call: TRBV2
j_call: TRBJ1-5
cdr3_aa: ASSEAAASNQPQH

v_call: TRBV6-6
j_call: TRBJ1-2
cdr3_aa: ASSDRGDYGYT

v_call: TRBV5-1
j_call: TRBJ1-1
cdr3_aa: ASSSPEAF

v_call: TRBV5-1
j_call: TRBJ2-4
cdr3_aa: ASSLAIGAKNIQY

v_call: TRBV10-3
j_call: TRBJ1-1
cdr3_aa: AIRRQGGTEAF

v_call: TRBV10-3
j_call: TRBJ1-1
cdr3_aa: AIAEWGRGNTEAF

v_call: TRBV25-1
j_call: TRBJ1-2
cdr3_aa: ASSKGYGYT

v_call: TRBV7-9
j_call: TRBJ1-1
cdr3_aa: ASRPLTQGATEAF

v_call: TRBV7-2
j_call: TRBJ2-5
cdr3_aa: ASSLLWDQY

v_call: TRBV19
j_call: TRBJ1-2
cdr3_aa: ASSIREGAGTRNLYGYT

v_call: TRBV6-5
j_call: TRBJ1-1
cdr3_aa: ASTARRGRTEAF

v_call: TRBV19
j_call: TRBJ1-1
cdr3_aa: ASSYSRNTEAF

v_call: TRBV11-2
j_call: TRBJ2-1
cdr3_aa: ASSLEQGVSYNEQF

v_call: TRBV19
j_call: TRBJ1-5
cdr3_aa: ASSMGSSNQPQH

v_call: TRBV6-5
j_call: TRBJ1-1
cdr3_aa: ASSQGASEAF

v_call: TRBV28
j_call: TRBJ1-4
cdr3_aa: ASSDQNEKLF

v_call: TRBV6-2/TRBV6-3
j_call: TRBJ1-1
cdr3_aa: ASSYRVFEAF

v_call: TRBV28
j_call: TRBJ1-2
cdr3_aa: ASSISGGHYT

v_call: TRBV9
j_call: TRBJ2-1
cdr3_aa: ASSVGRDYNEQF

v_call: TRBV9
j_call: TRBJ1-3
cdr3_aa: ASSVAPGSGNTIY

v_call: TRBV6-4
j_call: TRBJ1-1
cdr3_aa: ASGGWTEAF

v_call: TRBV7-2
j_call: TRBJ2-5
cdr3_aa: ASSLDRGRGTQY

v_call: TRBV6-2/TRBV6-3
j_call: TRBJ2-3
cdr3_aa: ASSGDIYFTDTQY

v_call: TRBV4-1
j_call: TRBJ1-5
cdr3_aa: ASSQNRWGSNQPQH

v_call: TRBV5-1
j_call: TRBJ2-1
cdr3_aa: ASSLASEQF

v_call: TRBV21-1
j_call: TRBJ2-2
cdr3_aa: ASSKEQNTGELF

v_call: TRBV7-3
j_call: TRBJ2-3
cdr3_aa: ASSLRGGLDTQY

v_call: TRBV4-1
j_call: TRBJ1-1
cdr3_aa: ASSQDSPENTEAF

v_call: TRBV29-1
j_call: TRBJ1-2
cdr3_aa: SVERGSGYGYT

v_call: TRBV7-9
j_call: TRBJ1-4
cdr3_aa: ASSLQGTNEKLF

v_call: TRBV7-2
j_call: TRBJ1-1
cdr3_aa: ASSLVLNTEAF

v_call: TRBV28
j_call: TRBJ1-1
cdr3_aa: ASRPPTGARGEAF